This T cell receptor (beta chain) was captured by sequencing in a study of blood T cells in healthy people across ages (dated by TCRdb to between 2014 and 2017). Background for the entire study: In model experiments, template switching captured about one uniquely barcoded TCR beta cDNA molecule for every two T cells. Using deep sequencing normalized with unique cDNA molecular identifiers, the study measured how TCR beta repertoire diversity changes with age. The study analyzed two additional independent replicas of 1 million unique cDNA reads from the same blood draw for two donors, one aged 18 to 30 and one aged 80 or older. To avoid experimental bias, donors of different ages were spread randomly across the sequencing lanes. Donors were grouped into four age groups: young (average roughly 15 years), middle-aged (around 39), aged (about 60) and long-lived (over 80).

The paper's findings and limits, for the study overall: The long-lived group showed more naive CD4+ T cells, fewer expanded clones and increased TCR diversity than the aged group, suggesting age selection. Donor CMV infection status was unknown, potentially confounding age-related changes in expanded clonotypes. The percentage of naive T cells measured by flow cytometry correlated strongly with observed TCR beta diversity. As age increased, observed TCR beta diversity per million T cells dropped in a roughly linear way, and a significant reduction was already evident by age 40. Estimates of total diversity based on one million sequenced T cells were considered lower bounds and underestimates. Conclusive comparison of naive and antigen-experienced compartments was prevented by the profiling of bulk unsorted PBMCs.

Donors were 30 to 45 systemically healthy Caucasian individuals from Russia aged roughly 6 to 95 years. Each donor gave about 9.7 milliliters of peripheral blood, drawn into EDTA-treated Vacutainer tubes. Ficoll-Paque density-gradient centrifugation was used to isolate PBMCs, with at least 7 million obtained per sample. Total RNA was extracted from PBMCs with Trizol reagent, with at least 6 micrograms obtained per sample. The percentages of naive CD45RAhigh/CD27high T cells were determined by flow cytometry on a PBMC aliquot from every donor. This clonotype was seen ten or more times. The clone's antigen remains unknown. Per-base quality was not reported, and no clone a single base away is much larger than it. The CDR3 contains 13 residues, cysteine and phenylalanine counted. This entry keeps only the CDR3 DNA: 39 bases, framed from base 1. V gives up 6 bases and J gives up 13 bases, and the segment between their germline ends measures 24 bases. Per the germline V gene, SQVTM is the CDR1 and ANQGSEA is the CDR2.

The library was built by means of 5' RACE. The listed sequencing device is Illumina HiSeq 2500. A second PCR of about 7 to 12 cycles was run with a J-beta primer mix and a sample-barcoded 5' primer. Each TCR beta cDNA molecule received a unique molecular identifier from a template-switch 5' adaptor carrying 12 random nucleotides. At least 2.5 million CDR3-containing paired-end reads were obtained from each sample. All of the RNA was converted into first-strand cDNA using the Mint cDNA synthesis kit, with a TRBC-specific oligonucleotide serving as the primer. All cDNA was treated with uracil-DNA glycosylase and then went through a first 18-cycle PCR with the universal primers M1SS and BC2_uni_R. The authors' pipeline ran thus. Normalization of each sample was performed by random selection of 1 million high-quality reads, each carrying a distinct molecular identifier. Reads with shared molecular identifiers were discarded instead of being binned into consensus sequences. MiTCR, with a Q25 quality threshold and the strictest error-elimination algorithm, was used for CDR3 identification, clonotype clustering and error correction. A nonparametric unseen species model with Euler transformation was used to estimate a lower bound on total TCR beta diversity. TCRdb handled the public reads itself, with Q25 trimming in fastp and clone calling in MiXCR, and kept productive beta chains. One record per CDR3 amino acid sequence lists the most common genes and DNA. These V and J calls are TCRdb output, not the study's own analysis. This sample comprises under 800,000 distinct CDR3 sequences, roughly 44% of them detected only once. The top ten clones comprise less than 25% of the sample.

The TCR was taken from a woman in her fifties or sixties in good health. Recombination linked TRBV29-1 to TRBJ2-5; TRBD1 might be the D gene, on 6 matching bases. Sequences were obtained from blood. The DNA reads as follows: TGCAGCGTCCTCATACAGGGAGTTCGAACGTTGTACTTC. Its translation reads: CSVLIQGVRTLYF. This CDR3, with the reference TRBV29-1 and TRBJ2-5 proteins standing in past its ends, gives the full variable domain SAVISQKPSRDICQRGTSLTIQCQVDSQVTMMFWYRQQPGQSLTLIATANQGSEATYESGFVIDKFPISRPNLTFSTLTVSNMSPEDSSIYLCSVLIQGVRTLYFGPGTRLLVL.